This TCR beta chain was retrieved from a study of beta chain features in type 1 diabetes. Whole-study findings and limits: Insertion counts at VDJ junctions were lower in type 1 diabetes patients, who also showed more deletions there. Shortening that was moderate but significant affected the TCRB CDR3s of Type 1 diabetes patients in all four CD4+ subsets.

What was sequenced were expressed TCRB transcripts, since all of the isolated RNA had been reverse transcribed. The protocol was immunoSEQ multiplex PCR, while the TCRdb copy is restricted to in-frame clones and leaves out a portion. The table records 120,000 to 150,000 clones, under 60% of them present only once. All of the sorted populations showed purity greater than 95%. In regard to this clone: The target antigen is unknown.

The V gene's germline CDR1 is LNHDA and CDR2 SQIVND (reference sequence). V shed 6 bases and J 6 bases; nucleotides not matched to a gene: 9. The CDR3 covers 14 residues. Sequenced material: Tregs from blood. The chain recombines TRBV19 with TRBJ2-7; the match to TRBD1 covers 9 bases. The TCR was taken from a young man in good health. In DNA form, the CDR3 reads TGTGCCAGTAGCTTGGACAGGGGATCCGGCGAGCAGTACTTC. Translating gives CASSLDRGSGEQYF. Based on the CDR3 plus reference TRBV19 and TRBJ2-7, the full variable domain is DGGITQSPKYLFRKEGQNVTLSCEQNLNHDAMYWYRQDPGQGLRLIYYSQIVNDFQKGDIAEGYSVSREKKESFPLTVTSAQKNPTAFYLCASSLDRGSGEQYFGPGTRLTVT.